The TCR beta chain under discussion was sequenced for a study of blood T cells in healthy people across ages. Findings and limits, study-wide: Per million T cells, TCR beta diversity dropped about linearly as age rose.

Through a sample-barcoded 5' primer and a J-beta primer mix, a second PCR was run for roughly 6 to 11 cycles. TCRdb fed the 5' RACE reads into MiXCR, producing one record per CDR3 protein. The table lists fewer than 800,000 distinct CDR3 sequences, around 21% of them singletons, with around 3.4% in the top ten. Remarks on this clonotype: Its antigen is not identified.

V gave up 6 bases and J gave up 0 bases, with 15 bases separating them. The CDR3 is made up of 14 amino acids. Germline CDR1 DFQATT, CDR2 SNEGSKA (reference sequence). The genes are TRBV20-1 and TRBJ2-7; a possible D gene is TRBD2 (5 bases). Sequences were obtained from blood. This TCR came from a man in his sixties or seventies in good health. The CDR3 nucleotides are TGCAGTGCCACTTCAAGGACTGGCTCCTACGAGCAGTACTTC. Encoded protein: CSATSRTGSYEQYF.